These 9 T cell receptor beta chains share one sample of origin, sequenced in a study of blood T cell repertoires in COVID-19. Method: immunoSEQ multiplex PCR; TCRdb's copy keeps in-frame clones and lacks some. The table shows about 180,000 clones, with 81% occurring only once. Specimen: peripheral blood. These receptors were collected from an elderly woman with COVID-19, enrolled during active disease.

V is TRBV6-6 and J is TRBJ1-3; D is uncertain. The CDR3 has 15 residues. CDR1 and CDR2 from the germline V gene are MNHNY and SVGAGI (reference sequence). Trimming took 3 bases from V and 0 from J, leaving 9 bases between them. CDR3 sequence: CASSYGPLSGNTIYF. The CDR3 DNA follows: TGTGCCAGCAGTTATGGGCCACTCTCTGGAAACACCATATATTTT.

The chain employs TRBV27 and TRBJ2-3; 7 bases match TRBD2. The J segment lost 6 bases and the V segment lost 9 bases, leaving 12 bases of the junction unmatched. The CDR3 is 14 residues long. CDR1 and CDR2 (germline): MNHEY, SMNVEV (reference sequence). CDR3 loop: CASAGLAELDTQYF. The DNA for the CDR3 is TGTGCCAGTGCGGGGCTAGCGGAGTTGGATACGCAGTATTTT.

The chain carries TRBV11-3 and TRBJ1-6; 8 nucleotides agree with TRBD1. The CDR3 is 17 amino acids. Per the germline V gene, CDR1 is SGHNT and CDR2 is YENEEA. V lost 1 base to trimming and J lost 6 bases; unmatched junction nucleotides: 8. The CDR3 is CASSLVRGTGRNSPLHF. The CDR3 DNA follows: TGTGCCAGCAGCTTAGTTCGGGGGACAGGACGTAATTCACCCCTCCACTTT.

The rearrangement uses TRBV10-3 and TRBJ2-3, with 9 bases that match TRBD2. With 6 bases clipped from V and 2 bases from J, the junction kept 9 bases outside the gene matches. CDR3 length: 16 residues. The germline gives CDR1 ENHRY, CDR2 SYGVKD. DNA of the CDR3: TGTGCCATCAGAAGCTTAGCGGGGGCCCTCACAGATACGCAGTATTTT. Its protein product is CAIRSLAGALTDTQYF.

By sample share, this clone is medium-sized (0.01 to 0.1%). The rearrangement links TRBV4-1 to TRBJ1-2; the match to TRBD1 covers 9 bases. The CDR3 is 17 amino acids. Germline-derived CDR1 and CDR2 are MGHRA and YSYEKL. V was pared by 0 bases and J by 8 bases, with 13 bases of the junction left unmatched. The CDR3, as DNA: TGCGCCAGCAGCCAAGATCTTGGTACAGGGGGCGCGAGAGGCTACACCTTC. It translates to CASSQDLGTGGARGYTF.

This rearrangement joins TRBV6-5 to TRBJ2-2; unclear D gene. Trimming removed 0 bases from V and 7 bases from J, with 9 bases in between. Germline CDR1 reads MNHEY; CDR2 reads SVGAGI. The CDR3 is made up of 14 amino acids. DNA for the CDR3: TGTGCCAGCAGTTACTCGGCTGCGGACGGGGAGCTGTTTTTT. Encoded protein: CASSYSAADGELFF.

The rearrangement links TRBV5-1 to TRBJ2-7, with TRBD2 matching 9 bases. Germline V gene sequence: CDR1 SGHRS, CDR2 YFSETQ. The trim removed 1 base at V and 2 bases at J, leaving 7 bases unmatched. The CDR3 length is 16 residues. In DNA form, the CDR3 reads TGCGCCAGCAGCTTGTATGCTAGCGGGGACACCTACGAGCAGTACTTC. Translated: CASSLYASGDTYEQYF. The full variable domain, completed using reference TRBV5-1 and TRBJ2-7, is KAGVTQTPRYLIKTRGQQVTLSCSPISGHRSVSWYQQTPGQGLQFLFEYFSETQRNKGNFPGRFSGRQFSNSRSEMNVSTLELGDSALYLCASSLYASGDTYEQYFGPGTRLTVT.

This chain links TRBV5-5 with TRBJ1-3; D unclear. Trimming took 6 bases from V and 3 from J, leaving 7 bases between them. This CDR3 is 12 amino acids long. Germline V CDR1 and CDR2: SGHKS, YYEKEE (reference sequence). The CDR3 region has the DNA TGTGCCAGCAATACTGGTGGAAACACCATATATTTT. Translation gives CASNTGGNTIYF. Full variable domain (rest looked up from reference TRBV5-5 and TRBJ1-3): DAGVTQSPTHLIKTRGQQVTLRCSPISGHKSVSWYQQVLGQGPQFIFQYYEKEERGRGNFPDRFSARQFPNYSSELNVNALLLGDSALYLCASNTGGNTIYFGEGSWLTVV.

The chain is built from TRBV6-5 and TRBJ2-7; D may be TRBD2 (5 bases). The CDR3 loop spans 13 amino acids. Trimming removed 1 base at V and 3 bases at J, with 7 bases between. The germline CDR1 and CDR2 sequences are MNHEY and SVGAGI. CDR3 region: CASSYLGVYEQYF. The CDR3 DNA is TGTGCCAGCAGTTACTTGGGAGTCTACGAGCAGTACTTC.